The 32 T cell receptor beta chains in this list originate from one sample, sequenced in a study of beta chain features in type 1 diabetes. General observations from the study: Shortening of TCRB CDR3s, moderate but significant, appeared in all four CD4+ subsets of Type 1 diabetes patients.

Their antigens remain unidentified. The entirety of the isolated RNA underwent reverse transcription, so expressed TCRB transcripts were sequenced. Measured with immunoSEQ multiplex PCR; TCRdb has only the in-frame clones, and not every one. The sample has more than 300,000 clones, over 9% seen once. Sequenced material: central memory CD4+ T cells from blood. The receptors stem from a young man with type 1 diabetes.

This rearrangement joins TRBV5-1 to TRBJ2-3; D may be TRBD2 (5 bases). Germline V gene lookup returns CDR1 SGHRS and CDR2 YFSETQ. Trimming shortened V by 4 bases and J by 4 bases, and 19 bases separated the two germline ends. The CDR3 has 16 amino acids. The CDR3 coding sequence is TGCGCCAGCAGCCCATTCCCGGGAATTAGTTCAGATACGCAGTATTTT. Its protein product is CASSPFPGISSDTQYF. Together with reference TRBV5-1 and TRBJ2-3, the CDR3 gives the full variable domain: KAGVTQTPRYLIKTRGQQVTLSCSPISGHRSVSWYQQTPGQGLQFLFEYFSETQRNKGNFPGRFSGRQFSNSRSEMNVSTLELGDSALYLCASSPFPGISSDTQYFGPGTRLTVL.

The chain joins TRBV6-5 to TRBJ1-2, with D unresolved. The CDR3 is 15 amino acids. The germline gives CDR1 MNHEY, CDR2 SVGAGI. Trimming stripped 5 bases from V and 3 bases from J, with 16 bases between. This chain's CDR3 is CASSRRNQADYGYTF. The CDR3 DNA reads TGTGCCAGCAGTCGAAGAAACCAGGCCGACTATGGCTACACCTTC.

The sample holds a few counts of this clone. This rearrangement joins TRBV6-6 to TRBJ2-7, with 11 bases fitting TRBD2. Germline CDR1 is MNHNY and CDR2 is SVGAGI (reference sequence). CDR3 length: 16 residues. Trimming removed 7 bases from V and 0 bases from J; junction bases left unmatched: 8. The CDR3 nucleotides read TGTGCCAGCACCTGGACTAGCGGGCATTCCTCCTACGAGCAGTACTTC. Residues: CASTWTSGHSSYEQYF.

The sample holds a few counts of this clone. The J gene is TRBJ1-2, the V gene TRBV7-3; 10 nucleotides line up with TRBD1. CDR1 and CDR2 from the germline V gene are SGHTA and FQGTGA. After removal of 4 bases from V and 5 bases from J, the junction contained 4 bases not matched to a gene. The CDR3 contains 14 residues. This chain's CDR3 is CASSSGDRGYGYTF. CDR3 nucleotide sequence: TGTGCCAGCAGCTCCGGGGACAGGGGATATGGCTACACCTTC.

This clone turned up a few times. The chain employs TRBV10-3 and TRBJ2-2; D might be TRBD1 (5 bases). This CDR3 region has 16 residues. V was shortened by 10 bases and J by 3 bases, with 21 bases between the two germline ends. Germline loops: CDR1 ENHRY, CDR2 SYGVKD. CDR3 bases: TGTGCCACCTTTCGGGTTATAGGGGCCTACACCGGGGAGCTGTTTTTT. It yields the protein CATFRVIGAYTGELFF.

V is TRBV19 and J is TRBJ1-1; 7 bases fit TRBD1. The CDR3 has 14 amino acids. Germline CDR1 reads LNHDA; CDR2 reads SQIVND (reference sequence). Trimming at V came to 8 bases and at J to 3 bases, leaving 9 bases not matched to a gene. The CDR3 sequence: CASLGTARYTEAFF. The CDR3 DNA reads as TGTGCCAGTTTGGGGACAGCCCGATACACTGAAGCTTTCTTT.

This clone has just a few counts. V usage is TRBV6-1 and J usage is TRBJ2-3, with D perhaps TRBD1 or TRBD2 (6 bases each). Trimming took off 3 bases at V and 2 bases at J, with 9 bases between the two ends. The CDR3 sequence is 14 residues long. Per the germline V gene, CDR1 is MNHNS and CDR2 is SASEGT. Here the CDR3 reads CASSERGHTDTQYF. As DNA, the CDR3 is TGTGCCAGCAGTGAGCGGGGACACACAGATACGCAGTATTTT.

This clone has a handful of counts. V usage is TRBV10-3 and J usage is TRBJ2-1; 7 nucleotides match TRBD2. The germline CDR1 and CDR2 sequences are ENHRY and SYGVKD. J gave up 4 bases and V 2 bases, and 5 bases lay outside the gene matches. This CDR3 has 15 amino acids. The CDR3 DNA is TGTGCCATCAGTGAGGGGACTAACTATTACAATGAGCAGTTCTTC. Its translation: CAISEGTNYYNEQFF.

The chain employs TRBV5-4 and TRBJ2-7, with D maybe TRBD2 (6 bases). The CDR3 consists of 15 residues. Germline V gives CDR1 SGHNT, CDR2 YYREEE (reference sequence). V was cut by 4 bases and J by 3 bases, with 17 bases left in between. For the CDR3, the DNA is TGTGCCAGCAGCCCCTCCCGACTAGGGAGCTACGAGCAGTACTTC. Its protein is CASSPSRLGSYEQYF. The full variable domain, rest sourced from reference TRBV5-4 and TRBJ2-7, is ETGVTQSPTHLIKTRGQQVTLRCSSQSGHNTVSWYQQALGQGPQFIFQYYREEENGRGNFPPRFSGLQFPNYSSELNVNALELDDSALYLCASSPSRLGSYEQYFGPGTRLTVT.

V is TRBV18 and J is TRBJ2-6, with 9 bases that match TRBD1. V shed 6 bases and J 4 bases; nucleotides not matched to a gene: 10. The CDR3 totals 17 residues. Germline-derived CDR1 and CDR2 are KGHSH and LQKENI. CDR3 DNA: TGTGCCAGCTCGCAGGGACAGGGACGATCCGGGGCCAACGTCCTGACTTTC. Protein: CASSQGQGRSGANVLTF.

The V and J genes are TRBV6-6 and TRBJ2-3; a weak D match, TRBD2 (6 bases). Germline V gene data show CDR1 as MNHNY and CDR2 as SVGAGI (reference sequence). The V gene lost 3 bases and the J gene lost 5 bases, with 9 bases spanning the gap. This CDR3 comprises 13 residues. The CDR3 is CASSYGAGDTQYF. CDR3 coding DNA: TGTGCCAGCAGTTATGGAGCGGGAGATACGCAGTATTTT.

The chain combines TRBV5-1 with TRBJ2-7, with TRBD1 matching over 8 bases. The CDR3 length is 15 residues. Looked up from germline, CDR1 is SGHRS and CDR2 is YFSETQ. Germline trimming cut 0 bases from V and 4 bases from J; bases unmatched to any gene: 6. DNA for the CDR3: TGCGCCAGCAGCTTGGATGACAGGGGAAGATACGAGCAGTACTTC. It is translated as CASSLDDRGRYEQYF.

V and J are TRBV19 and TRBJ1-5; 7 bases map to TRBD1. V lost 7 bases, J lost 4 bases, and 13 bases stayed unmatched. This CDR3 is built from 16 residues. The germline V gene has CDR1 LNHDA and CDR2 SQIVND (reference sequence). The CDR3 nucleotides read TGTGCCAGTACTACACTCCGGGAGGGGGCAAATCAGCCCCAGCATTTT. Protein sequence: CASTTLREGANQPQHF.

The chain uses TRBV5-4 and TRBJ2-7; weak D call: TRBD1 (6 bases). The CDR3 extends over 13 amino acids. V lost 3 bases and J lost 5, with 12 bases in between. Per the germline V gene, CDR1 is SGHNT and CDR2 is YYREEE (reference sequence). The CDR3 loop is CASSSPGAHEQYF. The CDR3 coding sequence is TGTGCCAGCAGCTCCCCAGGGGCGCACGAGCAGTACTTC.

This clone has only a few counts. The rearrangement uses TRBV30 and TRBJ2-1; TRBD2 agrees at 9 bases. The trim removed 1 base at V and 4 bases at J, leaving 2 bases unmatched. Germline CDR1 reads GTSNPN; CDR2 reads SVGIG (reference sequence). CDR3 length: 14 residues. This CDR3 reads CAWSATSGYNEQFF. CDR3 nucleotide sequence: TGTGCCTGGAGTGCTACTAGCGGGTACAATGAGCAGTTCTTC.

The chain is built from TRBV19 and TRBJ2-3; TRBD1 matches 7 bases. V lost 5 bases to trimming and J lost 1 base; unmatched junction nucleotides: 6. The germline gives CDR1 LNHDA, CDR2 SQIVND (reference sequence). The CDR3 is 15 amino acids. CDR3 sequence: CASSLDRARTDTQYF. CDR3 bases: TGTGCCAGTAGTCTCGACAGGGCACGCACAGATACGCAGTATTTT.

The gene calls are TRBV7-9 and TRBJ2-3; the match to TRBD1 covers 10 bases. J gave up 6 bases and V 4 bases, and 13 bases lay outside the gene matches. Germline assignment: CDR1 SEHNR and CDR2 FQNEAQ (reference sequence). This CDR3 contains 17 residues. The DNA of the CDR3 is TGTGCCAGCAGCTGGGATCCTCGGACAGGGGGGGCCGATACGCAGTATTTT. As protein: CASSWDPRTGGADTQYF.

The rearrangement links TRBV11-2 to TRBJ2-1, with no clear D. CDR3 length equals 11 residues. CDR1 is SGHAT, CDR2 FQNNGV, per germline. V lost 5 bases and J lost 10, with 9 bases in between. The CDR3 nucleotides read TGTGCCAGCAGCCATCTTCAGGAGCAGTTCTTC. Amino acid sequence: CASSHLQEQFF.

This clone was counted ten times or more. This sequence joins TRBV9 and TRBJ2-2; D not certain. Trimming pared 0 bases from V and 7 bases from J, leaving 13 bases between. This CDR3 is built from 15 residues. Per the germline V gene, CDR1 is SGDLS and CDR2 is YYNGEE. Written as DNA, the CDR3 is TGTGCCAGCAGCGTAGATCCAGGCTATGGCGGGGAGCTGTTTTTT. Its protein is CASSVDPGYGGELFF.

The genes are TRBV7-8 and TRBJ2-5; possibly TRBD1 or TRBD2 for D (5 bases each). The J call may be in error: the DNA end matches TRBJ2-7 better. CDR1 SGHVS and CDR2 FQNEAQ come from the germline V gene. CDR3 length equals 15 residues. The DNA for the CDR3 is TGTGCCAGCAGCCTCGCCCAGGGACGGTGGGACGAGCAGTACTTC. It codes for CASSLAQGRWDEQYF.

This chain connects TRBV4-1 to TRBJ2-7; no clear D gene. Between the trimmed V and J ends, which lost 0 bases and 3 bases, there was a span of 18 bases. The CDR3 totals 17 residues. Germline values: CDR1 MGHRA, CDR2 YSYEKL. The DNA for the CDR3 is TGCGCCAGCAGCCAAGATCAGCTGTCCGCTTACATCTACGAGCAGTACTTC. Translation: CASSQDQLSAYIYEQYF.

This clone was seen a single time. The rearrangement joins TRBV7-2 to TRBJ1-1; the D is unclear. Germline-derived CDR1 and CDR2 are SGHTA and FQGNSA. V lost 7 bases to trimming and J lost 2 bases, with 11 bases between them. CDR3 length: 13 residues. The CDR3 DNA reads TGTGCCAGCAACCTCCCGGGTAACACTGAAGCTTTCTTT. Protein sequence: CASNLPGNTEAFF.

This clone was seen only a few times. CDR3 sequence reads: CASSPSRQDLYGYTF. CDR3 coding DNA: TGTGCCAGCTCACCTTCAAGACAGGATCTATATGGCTACACCTTC. The V and J genes are TRBV18 and TRBJ1-2; possibly TRBD1 for D (6 bases). Trimming cost V 3 bases and J 5 bases, with 16 bases left between them. The CDR3 runs to 15 residues. Germline lookup yields CDR1 KGHSH and CDR2 LQKENI.

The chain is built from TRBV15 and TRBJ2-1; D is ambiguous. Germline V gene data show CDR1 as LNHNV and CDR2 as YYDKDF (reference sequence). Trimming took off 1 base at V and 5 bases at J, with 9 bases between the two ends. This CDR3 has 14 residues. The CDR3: CATSRARQDNEQFF. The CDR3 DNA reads TGTGCCACCAGCAGAGCCAGGCAGGACAATGAGCAGTTCTTC. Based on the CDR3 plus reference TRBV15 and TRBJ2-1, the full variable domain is DAMVIQNPRYQVTQFGKPVTLSCSQTLNHNVMYWYQQKSSQAPKLLFHYYDKDFNNEADTPDNFQSRRPNTSFCFLDIRSPGLGDTAMYLCATSRARQDNEQFFGPGTRLTVL.

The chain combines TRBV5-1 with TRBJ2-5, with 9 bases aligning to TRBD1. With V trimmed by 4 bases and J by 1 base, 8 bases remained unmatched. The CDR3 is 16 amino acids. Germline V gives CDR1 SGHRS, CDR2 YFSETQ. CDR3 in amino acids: CASSLGTGPTQETQYF. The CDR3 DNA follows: TGCGCCAGCAGCCTGGGGACAGGGCCTACCCAAGAGACCCAGTACTTC.

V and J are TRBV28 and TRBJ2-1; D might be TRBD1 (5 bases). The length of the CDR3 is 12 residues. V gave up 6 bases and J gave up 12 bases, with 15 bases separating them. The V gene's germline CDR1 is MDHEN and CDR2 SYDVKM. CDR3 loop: CASRPAGYGQFF. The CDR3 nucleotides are TGTGCCAGCAGGCCCGCAGGGTATGGGCAGTTCTTC.

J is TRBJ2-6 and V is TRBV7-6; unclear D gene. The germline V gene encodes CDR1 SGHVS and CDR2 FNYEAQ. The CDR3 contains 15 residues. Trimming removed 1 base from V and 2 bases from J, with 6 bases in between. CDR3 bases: TGTGCCAGCAGCTTAGTCCCAGCTGGGGCCAACGTCCTGACTTTC. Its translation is CASSLVPAGANVLTF. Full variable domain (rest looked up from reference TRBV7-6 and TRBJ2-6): GAGVSQSPRYKVTKRGQDVALRCDPISGHVSLYWYRQALGQGPEFLTYFNYEAQQDKSGLPNDRFSAERPEGSISTLTIQRTEQRDSAMYRCASSLVPAGANVLTFGAGSRLTVL.

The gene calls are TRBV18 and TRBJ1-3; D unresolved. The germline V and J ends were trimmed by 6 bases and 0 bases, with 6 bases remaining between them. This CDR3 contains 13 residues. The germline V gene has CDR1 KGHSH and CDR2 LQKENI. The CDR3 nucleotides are TGTGCCAGCTCCCAACCCTCTGGAAACACCATATATTTT. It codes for CASSQPSGNTIYF.

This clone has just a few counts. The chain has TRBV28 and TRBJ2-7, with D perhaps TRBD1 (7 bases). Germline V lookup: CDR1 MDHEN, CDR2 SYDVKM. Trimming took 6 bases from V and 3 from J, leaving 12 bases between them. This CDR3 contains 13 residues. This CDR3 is CASSSQGGYEQYF. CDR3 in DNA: TGTGCCAGCAGCTCTCAGGGGGGCTACGAGCAGTACTTC.

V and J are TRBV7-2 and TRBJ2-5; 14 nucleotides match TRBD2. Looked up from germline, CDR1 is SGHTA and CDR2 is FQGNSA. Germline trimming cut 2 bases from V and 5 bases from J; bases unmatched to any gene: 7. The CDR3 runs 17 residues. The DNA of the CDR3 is TGTGCCAGCAGCTTACCACGGACTAGCGGGAGGAGGGAGACCCAGTACTTC. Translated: CASSLPRTSGRRETQYF.

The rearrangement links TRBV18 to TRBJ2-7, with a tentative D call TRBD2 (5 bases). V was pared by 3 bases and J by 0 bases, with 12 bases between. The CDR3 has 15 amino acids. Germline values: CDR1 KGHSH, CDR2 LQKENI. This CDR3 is CASSPREFSSYEQYF. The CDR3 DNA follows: TGTGCCAGCTCACCTAGGGAGTTCTCCTCCTACGAGCAGTACTTC.

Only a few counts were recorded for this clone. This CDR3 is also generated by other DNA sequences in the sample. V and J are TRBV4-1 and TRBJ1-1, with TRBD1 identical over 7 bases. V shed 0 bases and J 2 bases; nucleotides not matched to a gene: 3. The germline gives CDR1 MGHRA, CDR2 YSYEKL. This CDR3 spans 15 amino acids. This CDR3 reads CASSQETGLNTEAFF. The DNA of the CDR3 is TGCGCCAGCAGCCAAGAGACAGGGCTTAACACTGAAGCTTTCTTT.